This entry features one T cell receptor beta chain sequence. As yet, its antigen is unknown. 13 Jbeta primers and 60 Vbeta primers were used for the PCR. Generated by immunoSEQ multiplex PCR, the TCRdb table keeps only in-frame clones and is missing some. The sample yields some 66,000 clones, roughly 80% seen once. Germline lookup yields CDR1 LNHDA and CDR2 SQIVND (reference sequence). Trimming removed 3 bases from V and 0 bases from J; junction bases left unmatched: 14. This CDR3 is built from 20 residues. This record belongs to a study of cytomegalovirus exposure and HLA in healthy donors. Study details: Within the Caucasian-associated ancestry cluster were roughly 82% of the 398 genotyped donors. Study-wide results and limits: In a later analysis, an Asian-associated ancestry cluster reportedly showed fewer N-insertions than the approximately 620-donor mean. Among immune exposure information, only CMV serostatus was available. Reportedly, cytomegalovirus status was diagnosed with high sensitivity and specificity.

The TCR comes from a young woman in good health and CMV-seronegative. V usage is TRBV19 and J usage is TRBJ2-1; 10 bases map to TRBD1. Sequencing was carried out using PBMCs. This CDR3 is CASSMGGTGASLSSYNEQFF. The CDR3 region has the DNA TGTGCCAGTAGTATGGGAGGGACAGGGGCCTCCCTTAGCTCCTACAATGAGCAGTTCTTC.